These 12 T cell receptor beta chains were all obtained from the same sample, sequenced in a study of blood T cell repertoires in COVID-19. TCRdb keeps only in-frame clones here, not all; method: immunoSEQ multiplex PCR. Of 400,000 to 550,000 clones in the sample, roughly 89% were seen once. The sequenced sample consisted of peripheral blood. The receptors derive from a woman aged 25 to 39 with acute or convalescent COVID-19.

The chain links TRBV5-1 to TRBJ2-7, with D possibly TRBD1 on 8 matching bases. The CDR3 sequence is 14 residues long. CDR1 is SGHRS, CDR2 YFSETQ, per germline. V was shortened by 10 bases and J by 5 bases, with 22 bases between the two germline ends. The CDR3: CAGLGGTGFDEQYF. The CDR3 DNA reads as TGCGCCGGGCTCGGGGGGACAGGTTTCGACGAGCAGTACTTC.

This clone appeared once. The chain employs TRBV12-3 or TRBV12-4 and TRBJ2-5, with 11 bases fitting TRBD2. Germline trimming cut 4 bases from V and 5 bases from J; bases unmatched to any gene: 0. The length of the CDR3 is 13 residues. CDR3 amino acids: CASSWTSGETQYF. CDR3 in DNA: TGTGCCAGCAGTTGGACTAGCGGGGAGACCCAGTACTTC.

This chain uses TRBV4-1 with TRBJ2-3; 8 positions agree with TRBD2. After removal of 4 bases from V and 0 bases from J, the junction contained 9 bases not matched to a gene. The CDR3 has 17 amino acids. Germline V gives CDR1 MGHRA, CDR2 YSYEKL. The CDR3 region is CASSPVYGGGSTDTQYF. The CDR3 bases are TGCGCCAGCAGCCCAGTATACGGGGGGGGGAGCACAGATACGCAGTATTTT.

This rearrangement joins TRBV7-2 to TRBJ2-3, with a possible D match to TRBD1 (5 bases). CDR3 length: 14 amino acids. CDR1 is SGHTA and CDR2 is FQGNSA in the germline V gene. V was clipped by 5 bases and J by 0 bases, with 9 bases between them. CDR3 amino acids: CASSPGSSTDTQYF. The CDR3 nucleotides read TGTGCCAGCAGCCCAGGGTCGAGCACAGATACGCAGTATTTT.

This clone was seen just once. The CDR3 region has the DNA TGCAGCGTTGAAGGATGGGGGAGGGACAATGAGCAGTTCTTC. Amino acids: CSVEGWGRDNEQFF. V and J are TRBV29-1 and TRBJ2-1, with TRBD2 identical over 7 bases. Germline V gene lookup returns CDR1 SQVTM and CDR2 ANQGSEA. CDR3 length: 14 residues. With V trimmed by 1 base and J by 5 bases, 5 bases remained unmatched.

The chain employs TRBV5-1 and TRBJ1-2; 10 nucleotides align to TRBD1. V gave up 4 bases and J gave up 6 bases; unmatched junction bases: 3. In germline, CDR1 is SGHRS, CDR2 YFSETQ. The CDR3 extends over 13 amino acids. CDR3 sequence: CASSPGQGNGYTF. The CDR3 nucleotides read TGCGCCAGCAGCCCGGGACAGGGGAATGGCTACACCTTC.

V and J are TRBV30 and TRBJ1-2; D call uncertain. This CDR3 is built from 14 residues. The V end lost 2 bases, the J end lost 3 bases, and 13 bases lay between the germline ends. The germline V gene encodes CDR1 GTSNPN and CDR2 SVGIG (reference sequence). In DNA, the CDR3 is TGTGCCTGGAGTCCGGGTAGTTTTGACTATGGCTACACCTTC. As protein: CAWSPGSFDYGYTF.

J is TRBJ2-1 and V is TRBV2; D remains ambiguous. The V end was cut by 10 bases, the J end by 3 bases, with 13 bases between. CDR1 is SNHLY and CDR2 is FYNNEI in the germline V gene. The CDR3 spans 13 residues. The CDR3 region is CAISNADYNEQFF. CDR3 nucleotides: TGTGCCATAAGCAACGCCGACTACAATGAGCAGTTCTTC.

The rearrangement joins TRBV4-1 to TRBJ2-3; no clear D. Germline-derived CDR1 and CDR2 are MGHRA and YSYEKL. The CDR3 is made up of 11 amino acids. V was trimmed by 5 bases and J by 4 bases, leaving 4 bases between them. DNA for the CDR3: TGCGCCAGCAGCGCGTCAGATACGCAGTATTTT. As protein: CASSASDTQYF.

The rearrangement joins TRBV9 to TRBJ1-5; D perhaps matches TRBD1 (6 bases). This CDR3 is 15 amino acids long. Germline CDR1 is SGDLS and CDR2 is YYNGEE. Trimming pared 4 bases from V and 0 bases from J, leaving 11 bases between. DNA of the CDR3: TGTGCCAGCAGCACAGGGTTTAATAGCAATCAGCCCCAGCATTTT. It specifies CASSTGFNSNQPQHF.

This chain connects TRBV5-4 to TRBJ2-2; a weak D match, TRBD2 (7 bases). The CDR3 runs to 16 residues. V was shortened by 4 bases and J by 2 bases, with 15 bases between the two germline ends. Germline-derived CDR1 and CDR2 are SGHNT and YYREEE (reference sequence). The CDR3 nucleotides read TGTGCCAGCAGCGGGTCCGGGGGGCCTAACACCGGGGAGCTGTTTTTT. Translation: CASSGSGGPNTGELFF.

The V gene is TRBV5-4, the J gene TRBJ2-3; D is uncertain. CDR3 length equals 15 residues. The germline V and J ends were trimmed by 4 bases and 4 bases, with 16 bases remaining between them. Germline values: CDR1 SGHNT, CDR2 YYREEE (reference sequence). The CDR3 DNA follows: TGTGCCAGCAGCCCCGATTTGGTAGTTTCAGATACGCAGTATTTT. This codes for CASSPDLVVSDTQYF.